This T cell receptor (beta chain) stems from a study of PD-L1 blockade in urothelial cancer. Overall study context: Atezolizumab was started by patients in 2014 at 1,200 mg intravenously every 3 weeks. T cell content in blood samples showed a median of around 140,000.

As regards this clone: Its specificity is not known. One end of the junction fails to match germline, which may point to a read error.

General study points: In blood sampled pretreatment, TCR clonality below the median predicted better survival.

The CDR3 length is 14 residues. Germline CDR1 and CDR2: SSHAT and FNYEAQ (reference sequence). This table comes from immunoSEQ multiplex PCR, and its TCRdb copy is limited to in-frame clones, with some not included. The sample lists about 120,000 clones, around 86% occurring once. The time point was: peripheral blood 6 weeks after treatment start. Patients were diagnosed with urothelial carcinoma, either locally advanced or metastatic. The receptor comes from a man aged 50 to 59 with urothelial cancer. V and J are TRBV7-7 and TRBJ1-6; a weak D match, TRBD1 (5 bases). Source: PBMCs, taken around atezolizumab (anti-PD-L1) treatment. The CDR3 sequence is CASSLGGKNSPLHF. The CDR3 coding sequence is TGTGCTAGCAGCTTGGGGGGGAAGAATTCACCCCTCCACTTT.